The clone carrying this T cell receptor beta chain was observed a handful of times. 5'RACE template switching added a universal primer site and UMIs to TCR cDNA. TCRdb re-called the 5' RACE reads through MiXCR, storing one row per CDR3 protein. This table has about 550,000 distinct CDR3 sequences, around 21% appearing once. The record originates from a study of T cells after yellow fever vaccination. CDR1 is MNHEY, CDR2 SVGAGI, per germline. Germline trimming cut 1 base from V and 0 bases from J; bases unmatched to any gene: 1. The CDR3 sequence is 15 residues long. The sample was PBMCs, taken 15 days after the yellow fever booster vaccination. The chain uses TRBV6-5 and TRBJ2-3; 7 bases line up with TRBD2. The source is a man aged 30-40 years who received the YFV17D yellow fever vaccine. The CDR3 nucleotides read TGTGCCAGCAGTTACTTTAGCGGGAGCACAGATACGCAGTATTTT. Translation gives CASSYFSGSTDTQYF.